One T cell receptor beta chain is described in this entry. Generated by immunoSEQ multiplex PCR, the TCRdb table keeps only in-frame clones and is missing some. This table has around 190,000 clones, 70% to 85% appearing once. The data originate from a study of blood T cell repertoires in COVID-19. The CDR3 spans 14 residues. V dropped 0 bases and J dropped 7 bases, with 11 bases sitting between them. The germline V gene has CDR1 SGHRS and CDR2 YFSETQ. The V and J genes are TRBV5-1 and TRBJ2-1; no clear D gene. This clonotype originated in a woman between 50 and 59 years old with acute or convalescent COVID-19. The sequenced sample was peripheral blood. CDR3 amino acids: CASSLATGANEQFF. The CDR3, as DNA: TGCGCCAGCAGCTTGGCCACTGGAGCGAATGAGCAGTTCTTC.